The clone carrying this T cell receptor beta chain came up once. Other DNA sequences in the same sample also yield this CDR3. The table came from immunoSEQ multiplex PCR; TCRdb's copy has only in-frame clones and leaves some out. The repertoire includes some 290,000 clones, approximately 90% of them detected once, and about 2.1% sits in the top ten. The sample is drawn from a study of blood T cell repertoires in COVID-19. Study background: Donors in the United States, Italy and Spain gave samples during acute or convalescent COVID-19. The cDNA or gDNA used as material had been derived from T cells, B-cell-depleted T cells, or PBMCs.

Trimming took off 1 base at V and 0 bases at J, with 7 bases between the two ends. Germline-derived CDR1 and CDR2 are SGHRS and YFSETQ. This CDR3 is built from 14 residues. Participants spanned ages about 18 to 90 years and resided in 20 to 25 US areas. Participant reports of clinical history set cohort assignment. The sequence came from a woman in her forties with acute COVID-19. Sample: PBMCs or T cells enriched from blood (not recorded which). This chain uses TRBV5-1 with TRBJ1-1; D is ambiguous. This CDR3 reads CASSLLSLNTEAFF. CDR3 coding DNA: TGCGCCAGCAGCTTGTTGAGCCTGAACACTGAAGCTTTCTTT.